This entry lists 23 T cell receptor beta chains sequenced from one sample in a study of technical replicates of blood from a few donors. Profiled with immunoSEQ multiplex PCR; TCRdb holds only in-frame clones, not every one. The profile shows under 95,000 clones, 95% of them singletons. The sequencing input was T cells isolated from PBMCs. The source is a human donor in good health.

This chain connects TRBV9 to TRBJ2-7; a possible D gene is TRBD2 (5 bases). Trimming took off 0 bases at V and 0 bases at J, with 7 bases between the two ends. The CDR3 has 14 residues. In germline, CDR1 is SGDLS, CDR2 YYNGEE. CDR3 in DNA: TGTGCCAGCAGCGTAGGAGGGAACTCCTACGAGCAGTACTTC. Protein: CASSVGGNSYEQYF. Together with reference TRBV9 and TRBJ2-7, the CDR3 gives the full variable domain: DSGVTQTPKHLITATGQRVTLRCSPRSGDLSVYWYQQSLDQGLQFLIQYYNGEERAKGNILERFSAQQFPDLHSELNLSSLELGDSALYFCASSVGGNSYEQYFGPGTRLTVT.

V is TRBV6-5 and J is TRBJ2-4; no reliable D call. The CDR3 has 13 residues. Germline assignment: CDR1 MNHEY and CDR2 SVGAGI. Trimming removed 0 bases at V and 11 bases at J, with 11 bases between. Here the CDR3 DNA reads TGTGCCAGCAGTTACTCGAGTTCCCCCCTTCAGTACTTC. This translates into CASSYSSSPLQYF.

V gene TRBV7-6 combines with J gene TRBJ1-4; D call uncertain. This CDR3 has 18 residues. V was clipped by 5 bases and J by 0 bases, with 19 bases between them. Germline CDR1 SGHVS, CDR2 FNYEAQ. CDR3 amino acids: CASSLPGWSAATNEKLFF. The CDR3 DNA is TGTGCCAGCAGCCTCCCGGGATGGTCGGCTGCAACTAATGAAAAACTGTTTTTT.

V is TRBV7-2 and J is TRBJ2-1; D is unresolved. Germline V CDR1 and CDR2: SGHTA, FQGNSA. Trimming cost V 1 base and J 3 bases, with 4 bases left between them. This CDR3 has 13 residues. CDR3 coding DNA: TGTGCCAGCAGCTTAGACGGCTACAATGAGCAGTTCTTC. Its translation: CASSLDGYNEQFF.

The chain employs TRBV18 and TRBJ2-7; maybe TRBD1 (5 bases). The CDR3 is made up of 14 amino acids. Per the germline V gene, CDR1 is KGHSH and CDR2 is LQKENI. V was trimmed by 1 base and J by 4 bases, leaving 11 bases between them. CDR3 in amino acids: CASSPQGFGYEQYF. The CDR3 DNA reads as TGTGCCAGCTCACCACAGGGGTTTGGTTACGAGCAGTACTTC.

This chain connects TRBV6-5 to TRBJ2-7, with 9 bases aligning to TRBD2. The CDR3 extends over 13 amino acids. Looked up from germline, CDR1 is MNHEY and CDR2 is SVGAGI. Losses at the gene ends were 6 bases for V and 1 base for J; bases not matched to a gene: 1. CDR3 protein: CASRREGSYEQYF. CDR3 nucleotide sequence: TGTGCCAGCAGGCGGGAGGGTTCCTACGAGCAGTACTTC.

The chain links TRBV6-5 to TRBJ2-1; the match to TRBD2 covers 7 bases. The germline V gene has CDR1 MNHEY and CDR2 SVGAGI. The J segment lost 7 bases and the V segment lost 2 bases, leaving 11 bases of the junction unmatched. CDR3 size: 16 residues. The CDR3 nucleotides are TGTGCCAGCAGTTACGATGTGGGAGGGCCGAAGAATGAGCAGTTCTTC. This gives the protein CASSYDVGGPKNEQFF.

J is TRBJ2-2 and V is TRBV27; D possibly corresponds to TRBD1 (5 bases). Deletions cut 2 bases from V and 1 base from J, with 8 bases between. CDR3 size: 15 residues. Germline V gene data show CDR1 as MNHEY and CDR2 as SMNVEV (reference sequence). The CDR3 sequence: CASSLDRKNTGELFF. The CDR3 DNA reads as TGTGCCAGCAGTTTAGACAGAAAGAACACCGGGGAGCTGTTTTTT.

The V gene is TRBV7-9, the J gene TRBJ2-7; D is perhaps TRBD2 (7 bases). The V end lost 5 bases, the J end lost 4 bases, and 30 bases lay between the germline ends. The CDR3 extends over 19 amino acids. Germline values: CDR1 SEHNR, CDR2 FQNEAQ (reference sequence). CDR3 region: CASSRTGGGGEGKWYEQYF. The CDR3 bases are TGTGCCAGCAGCCGGACTGGGGGCGGGGGAGAGGGTAAGTGGTACGAGCAGTACTTC.

The chain is built from TRBV6-5 and TRBJ2-7; D is possibly TRBD2 (6 bases). CDR3 size: 15 residues. The germline V gene encodes CDR1 MNHEY and CDR2 SVGAGI. V lost 6 bases and J lost 2, with 17 bases in between. CDR3 nucleotides: TGTGCCAGCAGCCCTAGGGGTAGGGAGGCCTACGAGCAGTACTTC. Encoded protein: CASSPRGREAYEQYF.

This rearrangement joins TRBV4-1 to TRBJ2-3; maybe TRBD2 (6 bases). CDR3 length: 17 amino acids. CDR1 is MGHRA and CDR2 is YSYEKL in the germline V gene. V was trimmed by 0 bases and J by 5 bases, leaving 18 bases between them. The CDR3 bases are TGCGCCAGCAGCCAAGATGGTGTGTCTAGCGACTTAGATACGCAGTATTTT. Its translation is CASSQDGVSSDLDTQYF.

This clone was observed once. This chain connects TRBV29-1 to TRBJ2-7, with D perhaps matching TRBD1 (6 bases). Germline lookup yields CDR1 SQVTM and CDR2 ANQGSEA. The CDR3 runs 13 residues. V was cut by 5 bases and J by 5 bases, with 16 bases left in between. The CDR3 DNA follows: TGCAGCGTTATAGTAACAGGGAGTGACGAGCAGTACTTC. This gives the protein CSVIVTGSDEQYF.

The rearrangement links TRBV19 to TRBJ2-1; maybe TRBD2 (5 bases). Germline V CDR1 and CDR2: LNHDA, SQIVND (reference sequence). CDR3 length equals 13 residues. The V end was cut by 1 base, the J end by 7 bases, with 8 bases between. Written as DNA, the CDR3 is TGTGCCAGTAGTATAGCTTCGGGGAATGAGCAGTTCTTC. Translating gives CASSIASGNEQFF.

This clone was found once. The V gene is TRBV19, the J gene TRBJ1-5; D possibly corresponds to TRBD1 (6 bases). Between the trimmed V and J ends, which lost 6 bases and 5 bases, there was a span of 20 bases. There are 16 residues in the CDR3. Germline assignment: CDR1 LNHDA and CDR2 SQIVND (reference sequence). DNA of the CDR3: TGTGCCAGTAGCCTCTGGGGCGGGGGGGCCGATCAGCCCCAGCATTTT. Its protein product is CASSLWGGGADQPQHF.

The chain joins TRBV4-1 to TRBJ2-1, with a weak D call TRBD1 (5 bases). CDR3 length: 14 residues. Trimming removed 2 bases at V and 5 bases at J, with 10 bases between. The germline gives CDR1 MGHRA, CDR2 YSYEKL. The CDR3 DNA reads as TGCGCCAGCAGCCAACTACAGGTTAACAATGAGCAGTTCTTC. This codes for CASSQLQVNNEQFF.

V and J are TRBV29-1 and TRBJ2-3; TRBD1 aligns across 7 bases. Germline-derived CDR1 and CDR2 are SQVTM and ANQGSEA. Trimming cost V 6 bases and J 4 bases; bases outside gene matches: 7. This CDR3 is built from 13 residues. The CDR3 loop reads CSVHQQGPDTQYF. The CDR3 DNA follows: TGCAGCGTACATCAACAGGGGCCAGATACGCAGTATTTT.

The V and J genes are TRBV6-1 and TRBJ1-2, with a tentative D call TRBD1 (6 bases). The germline V and J ends were trimmed by 7 bases and 4 bases, with 10 bases remaining between them. Per germline, CDR1 MNHNS and CDR2 SASEGT. This CDR3 spans 12 amino acids. Here the CDR3 reads CASILRGYGYTF. The CDR3 DNA follows: TGTGCCAGCATCCTCAGGGGCTATGGCTACACCTTC.

CDR3 amino acids: CASSSFPGSRVSNYGYTF. Here the CDR3 DNA reads TGTGCCAGCAGCTCGTTTCCCGGGAGCCGAGTCTCGAACTATGGCTACACCTTC. The chain links TRBV7-8 to TRBJ1-2; D remains ambiguous. V lost 4 bases and J lost 2, with 23 bases in between. Germline values: CDR1 SGHVS, CDR2 FQNEAQ. The CDR3 consists of 18 residues.

The V gene is TRBV2, the J gene TRBJ1-4; 7 nucleotides agree with TRBD1. This CDR3 contains 14 residues. Germline values: CDR1 SNHLY, CDR2 FYNNEI. V dropped 6 bases and J dropped 4; count of bases not matched to a gene: 5. The CDR3 DNA reads as TGTGCCAGCAGCCCGGGACAGTATAATGAAAAACTGTTTTTT. Amino acid sequence: CASSPGQYNEKLFF.

This clone appeared a single time. The rearrangement uses TRBV4-1 and TRBJ2-1, with 12 bases that match TRBD2. From germline, CDR1 is MGHRA and CDR2 YSYEKL. After removal of 1 base from V and 7 bases from J, the junction contained 2 bases not matched to a gene. This CDR3 region has 15 residues. CDR3 sequence reads: CASSQGLAGENEQFF. The CDR3 nucleotides read TGCGCCAGCAGCCAAGGACTAGCGGGGGAAAATGAGCAGTTCTTC.

The chain links TRBV4-2 to TRBJ1-2; 9 positions match TRBD1. This CDR3 region has 14 residues. The V and J ends lost 0 bases and 8 bases, in that order; junction bases with no gene match: 4. Germline V CDR1 and CDR2: LGHNA, YNFKEQ. CDR3: CASSQDGTGRGYTF. The CDR3 coding sequence is TGTGCCAGCAGCCAAGATGGGACAGGGCGCGGCTACACCTTC.

CDR3 nucleotides: TGTGCCAGCAGACCCTCCGGGATGGAAGAGACCCAGTACTTC. Translating it yields CASRPSGMEETQYF. V and J are TRBV28 and TRBJ2-5; D perhaps matches TRBD2 (5 bases). V dropped 6 bases and J dropped 3 bases, with 14 bases sitting between them. The V gene's germline CDR1 is MDHEN and CDR2 SYDVKM. This CDR3 contains 14 residues.

This sequence joins TRBV11-2 and TRBJ1-2; D call uncertain. Trimming removed 1 base at V and 3 bases at J, with 9 bases between. CDR1 SGHAT and CDR2 FQNNGV come from the germline V gene. CDR3 length: 14 amino acids. The CDR3 reads CASSLGPTHYGYTF. DNA of the CDR3: TGTGCCAGCAGCTTAGGGCCGACACACTATGGCTACACCTTC.